The source of this TCR beta chain is a study of blood T cell repertoires in COVID-19. Looking at the study overall: Spain, Italy and the United States supplied samples that represented acute and convalescent COVID-19. PBMCs, B-cell-depleted T cells, or T cells provided the cDNA or gDNA that made up the material.

Trimming removed 2 bases from V and 5 bases from J, with 15 bases in between. This CDR3 spans 16 amino acids. CDR1 is MNHEY, CDR2 SVGAGI, per germline. Original handling: Estimated nucleated cell counts came from reference gene primer amplification. Assay: immunoSEQ multiplex PCR; the TCRdb copy retains only in-frame clones and omits some. V and J calls and clone size are given by that table; D and trimming were obtained from the DNA. The data hold roughly 98,000 clones, with around 81% observed a single time. The sequence was obtained from a woman in her seventies with active or convalescent COVID-19. Material: peripheral blood. The chain uses TRBV6-5 and TRBJ1-4; D gene ambiguous. The CDR3 here is CASSYGIGVTNEKLFF. The CDR3 nucleotides are TGTGCCAGCAGTTACGGCATCGGGGTTACGAATGAAAAACTGTTTTTT.